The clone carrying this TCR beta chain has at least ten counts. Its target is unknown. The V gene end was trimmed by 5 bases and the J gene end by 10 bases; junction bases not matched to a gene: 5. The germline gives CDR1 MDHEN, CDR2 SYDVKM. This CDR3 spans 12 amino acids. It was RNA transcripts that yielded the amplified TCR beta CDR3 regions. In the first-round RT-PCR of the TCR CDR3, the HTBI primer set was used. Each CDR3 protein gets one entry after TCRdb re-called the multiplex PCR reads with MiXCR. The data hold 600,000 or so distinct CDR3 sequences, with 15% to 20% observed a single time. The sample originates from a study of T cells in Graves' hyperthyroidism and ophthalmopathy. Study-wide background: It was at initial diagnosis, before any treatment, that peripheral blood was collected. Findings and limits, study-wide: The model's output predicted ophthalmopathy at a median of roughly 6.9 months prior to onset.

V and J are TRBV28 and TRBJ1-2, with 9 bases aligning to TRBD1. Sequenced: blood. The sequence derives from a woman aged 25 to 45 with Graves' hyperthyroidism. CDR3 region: CASSIRQGVYTF. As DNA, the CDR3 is TGTGCCAGCAGTATCCGACAGGGGGTCTACACCTTC.